The 12 T cell receptor beta chains below all came from one sample that was sequenced in a study of blood T cell repertoires in COVID-19. Here immunoSEQ multiplex PCR was the method, and the copy in TCRdb shows in-frame clones only, minus some. This table holds roughly 150,000 clones, 75% to 90% found once. The sequencing sample was made of PBMCs or T cells enriched from blood (not recorded which). These receptors were taken from a woman aged 40-49 years who had been exposed to COVID-19.

V usage is TRBV7-2 and J usage is TRBJ2-1, with a tentative D call TRBD2 (6 bases). V was trimmed by 0 bases and J by 7 bases, leaving 10 bases between them. The CDR3 is made up of 14 amino acids. Germline V lookup: CDR1 SGHTA, CDR2 FQGNSA. The CDR3 here is CASSLAREANEQFF. The CDR3 nucleotides are TGTGCCAGCAGCTTAGCAAGGGAGGCAAATGAGCAGTTCTTC.

The chain links TRBV5-1 to TRBJ2-2; D unclear. The CDR3 spans 15 residues. The V gene lost 1 base and the J gene lost 6 bases, with 13 bases spanning the gap. Germline-derived CDR1 and CDR2 are SGHRS and YFSETQ. The chain's CDR3 is CASSLPAVSAGELFF. CDR3 DNA sequence: TGCGCCAGCAGCTTGCCGGCCGTGAGCGCCGGGGAGCTGTTTTTT.

This rearrangement joins TRBV5-1 to TRBJ1-1, with D tentatively TRBD1 (6 bases). This CDR3 comprises 15 residues. Germline CDR1 SGHRS, CDR2 YFSETQ. Trimming cost V 2 bases and J 0 bases, with 11 bases left between them. The DNA for the CDR3 is TGCGCCAGCAGCTTCCAACAGGGCGTGAACACTGAAGCTTTCTTT. Protein product: CASSFQQGVNTEAFF.

This sequence joins TRBV11-2 and TRBJ2-1; no reliable D call. Germline V gene lookup returns CDR1 SGHAT and CDR2 FQNNGV. V was clipped by 2 bases and J by 0 bases, with 8 bases between them. The CDR3 is 15 amino acids. The CDR3 protein is CASSLLGSSYNEQFF. Written as DNA, the CDR3 is TGTGCCAGCAGCTTATTGGGCAGCTCCTACAATGAGCAGTTCTTC.

J is TRBJ2-7 and V is TRBV3-1 (or the pseudogene TRBV3-2); 9 bases fit TRBD1. Germline V gene lookup returns CDR1 LGHDT and CDR2 YNNKEL (reference sequence). V shed 5 bases, J shed 5 bases, and the junction held 10 bases outside the gene matches. There are 15 residues in the CDR3. The CDR3 nucleotides read TGTGCCAGCAGCGTCGCCGGGACAGGGATCCACGAGCAGTACTTC. It translates to CASSVAGTGIHEQYF.

This chain connects TRBV4-2 to TRBJ1-1, with D tentatively TRBD1 (5 bases). Trimming left V 1 base short and J 3 bases short, with 15 bases between. The CDR3 consists of 16 residues. In germline, CDR1 is LGHNA, CDR2 YNFKEQ. The DNA of the CDR3 is TGTGCCAGCAGCCAAGTCGGGGAGGGGTTCGACACTGAAGCTTTCTTT. This translates into CASSQVGEGFDTEAFF.

The V and J genes are TRBV5-3 and TRBJ1-4; TRBD1 agrees at 10 bases. TRBV5-3 falls under the ORF class, with uncertain function. The CDR3 is 18 amino acids. V was pared by 4 bases and J by 0 bases, with 9 bases of the junction left unmatched. The CDR3: CARSLRTGGTSTNEKLFF. In nucleotides, the CDR3 is TGTGCCAGAAGCCTCCGGACAGGGGGGACTTCAACTAATGAAAAACTGTTTTTT.

This clone has just one count. The rearrangement joins TRBV12-3 or TRBV12-4 to TRBJ1-6; D gene ambiguous. This CDR3 has 13 amino acids. V was shortened by 3 bases and J by 15 bases, with 15 bases between the two germline ends. The CDR3 here is CASSFSWRADLHF. CDR3 coding DNA: TGTGCCAGCAGTTTCAGTTGGAGGGCAGACCTCCACTTT.

The chain combines TRBV29-1 with TRBJ2-7, with 7 positions matching TRBD1. CDR1 and CDR2 from the germline V gene are SQVTM and ANQGSEA. The CDR3 spans 13 residues. Trimming cost V 3 bases and J 6 bases; bases outside gene matches: 8. In DNA form, the CDR3 reads TGCAGCGTTGATCTCACAGGGGTTGGCGAGCAGTACTTC. Translation: CSVDLTGVGEQYF.

This clone was found once. DNA of the CDR3: TGTGCCAGCAGCCCGAGGACAGGGAAAGACGGGGAGCTGTTTTTT. Amino acids: CASSPRTGKDGELFF. The V and J genes are TRBV11-2 and TRBJ2-2; 8 nucleotides agree with TRBD1. Germline V gene lookup returns CDR1 SGHAT and CDR2 FQNNGV. The CDR3 sequence is 15 residues long. V dropped 5 bases and J dropped 7; count of bases not matched to a gene: 9.

The chain combines TRBV18 with TRBJ2-7, with TRBD2 matching over 14 bases. The germline gives CDR1 KGHSH, CDR2 LQKENI. There are 18 residues in the CDR3. V lost 5 bases, J lost 2 bases, and 11 bases stayed unmatched. In DNA, the CDR3 is TGTGCCAGCTCAAGGGGACTAGCGGGAGAGAATTACCCCTACGAGCAGTACTTC. Its translation is CASSRGLAGENYPYEQYF.

V usage is TRBV4-3 and J usage is TRBJ1-4; D is possibly TRBD1 (5 bases). Trimming pared 1 base from V and 8 bases from J, leaving 20 bases between. The CDR3 is 17 amino acids. Germline assignment: CDR1 LGHNA and CDR2 YSLEER. The CDR3 is CASSQAPRRQGSEKLFF. The DNA of the CDR3 is TGCGCCAGCAGCCAAGCTCCCCGGCGCCAGGGTAGCGAAAAACTGTTTTTT.